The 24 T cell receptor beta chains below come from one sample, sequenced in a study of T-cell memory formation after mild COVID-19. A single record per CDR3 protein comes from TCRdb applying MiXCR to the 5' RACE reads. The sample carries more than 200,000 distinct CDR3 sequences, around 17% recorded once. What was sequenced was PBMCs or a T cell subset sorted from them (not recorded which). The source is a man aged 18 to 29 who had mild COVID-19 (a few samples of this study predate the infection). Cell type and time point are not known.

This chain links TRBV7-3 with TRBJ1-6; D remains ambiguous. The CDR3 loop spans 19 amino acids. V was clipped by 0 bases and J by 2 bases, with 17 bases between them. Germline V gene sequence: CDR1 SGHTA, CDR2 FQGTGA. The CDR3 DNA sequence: TGTGCCAGCAGCTTAACTCGGCCAGACCAGCCCCCCTATAATTCACCCCTCCACTTT. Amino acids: CASSLTRPDQPPYNSPLHF.

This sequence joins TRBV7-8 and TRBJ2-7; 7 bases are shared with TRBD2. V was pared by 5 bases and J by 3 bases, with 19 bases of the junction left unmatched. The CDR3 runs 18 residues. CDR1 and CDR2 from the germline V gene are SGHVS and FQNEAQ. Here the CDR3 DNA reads TGTGCCAGCAGCCTCCGGGAGGCACTCACTAGGAACGTCTACGAGCAGTACGTC. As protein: CASSLREALTRNVYEQYV.

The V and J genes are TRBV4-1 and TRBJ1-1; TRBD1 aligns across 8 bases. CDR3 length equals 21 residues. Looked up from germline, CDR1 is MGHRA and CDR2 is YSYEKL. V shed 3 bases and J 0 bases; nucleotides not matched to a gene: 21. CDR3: CASSHLVYAGGGRGMNTEAFF. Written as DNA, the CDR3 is TGCGCCAGCAGCCATCTCGTGTATGCAGGGGGCGGCCGAGGGATGAACACTGAAGCTTTCTTT.

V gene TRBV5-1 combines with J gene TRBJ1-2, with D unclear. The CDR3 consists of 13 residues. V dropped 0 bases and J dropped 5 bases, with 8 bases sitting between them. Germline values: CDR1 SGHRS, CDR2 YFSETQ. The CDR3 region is CASSLARPYGYTF. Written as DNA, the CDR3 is TGCGCCAGCAGCTTGGCCAGACCGTATGGCTACACCTTC.

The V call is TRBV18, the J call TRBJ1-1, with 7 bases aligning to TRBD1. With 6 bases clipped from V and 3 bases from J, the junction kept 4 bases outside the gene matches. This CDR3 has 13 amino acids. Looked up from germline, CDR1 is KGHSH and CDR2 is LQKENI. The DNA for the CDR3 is TGTGCCAGCTCTCAGGGGGTAGACACTGAAGCTTTCTTT. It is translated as CASSQGVDTEAFF.

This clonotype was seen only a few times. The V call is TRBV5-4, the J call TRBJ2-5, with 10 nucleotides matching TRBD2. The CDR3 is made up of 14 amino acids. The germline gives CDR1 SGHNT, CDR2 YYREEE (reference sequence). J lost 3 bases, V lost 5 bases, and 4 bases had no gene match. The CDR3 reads CASRGTSAKETQYF. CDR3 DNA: TGTGCCAGCAGAGGGACTAGCGCCAAAGAGACCCAGTACTTC.

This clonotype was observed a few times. The CDR3 region is CATSLGGGSTQYF. The CDR3 DNA reads TGTGCCACCAGCCTTGGTGGCGGGTCCACGCAGTATTTT. The chain employs TRBV15 and TRBJ2-3; perhaps TRBD2 as D (5 bases). The germline V gene encodes CDR1 LNHNV and CDR2 YYDKDF (reference sequence). The germline V and J ends were trimmed by 5 bases and 9 bases, with 15 bases remaining between them. This CDR3 is built from 13 residues.

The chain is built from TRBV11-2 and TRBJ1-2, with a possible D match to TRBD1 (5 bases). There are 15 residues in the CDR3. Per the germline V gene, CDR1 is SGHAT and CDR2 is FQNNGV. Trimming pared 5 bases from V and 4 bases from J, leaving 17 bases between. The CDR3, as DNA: TGTGCCAGCAGCCCCCGGAGCGGGGACCCCTATGGCTACACCTTC. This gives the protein CASSPRSGDPYGYTF.

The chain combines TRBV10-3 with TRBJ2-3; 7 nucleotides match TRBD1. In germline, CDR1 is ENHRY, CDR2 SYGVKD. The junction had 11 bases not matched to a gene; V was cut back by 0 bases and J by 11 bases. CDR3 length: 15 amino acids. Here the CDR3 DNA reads TGTGCCATCAGTGAGTCGGGACAGCCTCCCTTTGGGCAGTATTTT. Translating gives CAISESGQPPFGQYF.

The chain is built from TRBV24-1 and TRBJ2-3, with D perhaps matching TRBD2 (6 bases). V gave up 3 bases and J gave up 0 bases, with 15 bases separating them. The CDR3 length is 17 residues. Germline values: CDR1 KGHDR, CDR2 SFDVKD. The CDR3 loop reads CATSDVRSGTSTDTQYF. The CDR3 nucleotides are TGTGCCACCAGTGATGTTAGGTCCGGGACTAGCACAGATACGCAGTATTTT.

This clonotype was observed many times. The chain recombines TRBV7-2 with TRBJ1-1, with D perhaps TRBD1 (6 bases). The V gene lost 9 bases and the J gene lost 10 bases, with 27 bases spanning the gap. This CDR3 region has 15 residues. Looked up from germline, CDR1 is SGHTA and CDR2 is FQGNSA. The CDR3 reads CASTFEGGGHRAAFF. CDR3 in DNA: TGTGCCAGTACGTTCGAGGGAGGGGGACATAGGGCAGCTTTCTTT.

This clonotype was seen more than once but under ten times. The CDR3 sequence: CASSSGADSPLHF. CDR3 sequence (DNA): TGTGCCAGCAGCTCAGGGGCGGATTCACCCCTCCACTTT. V usage is TRBV7-9 and J usage is TRBJ1-6; perhaps TRBD1 as D (6 bases). Germline V gives CDR1 SEHNR, CDR2 FQNEAQ (reference sequence). This CDR3 has 13 residues. V was shortened by 4 bases and J by 8 bases, with 9 bases between the two germline ends. Together with reference TRBV7-9 and TRBJ1-6, the CDR3 gives the full variable domain: DTGVSQNPRHKITKRGQNVTFRCDPISEHNRLYWYRQTLGQGPEFLTYFQNEAQLEKSRLLSDRFSAERPKGSFSTLEIQRTEQGDSAMYLCASSSGADSPLHFGNGTRLTVT.

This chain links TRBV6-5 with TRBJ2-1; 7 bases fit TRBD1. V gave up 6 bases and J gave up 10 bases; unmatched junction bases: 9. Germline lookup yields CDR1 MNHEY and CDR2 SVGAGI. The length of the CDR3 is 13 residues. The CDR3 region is CASRSTGAREQFF. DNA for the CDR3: TGTGCCAGCAGGTCTACAGGGGCGCGGGAGCAGTTCTTC.

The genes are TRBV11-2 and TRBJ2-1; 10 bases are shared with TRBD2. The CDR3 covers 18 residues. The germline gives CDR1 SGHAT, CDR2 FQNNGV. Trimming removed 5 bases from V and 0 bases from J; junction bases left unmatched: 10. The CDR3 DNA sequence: TGTGCCAGCAGCCCCCAGGGGAGCGGGGGGGCCTCCTACAATGAGCAGTTCTTC. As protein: CASSPQGSGGASYNEQFF.

CDR3 region: CATSDPRQGHTGELFF. CDR3 bases: TGTGCCACCAGTGATCCCAGACAGGGCCACACCGGGGAGCTGTTTTTT. J is TRBJ2-2 and V is TRBV24-1, with 7 bases that match TRBD1. Trimming took 3 bases from V and 3 from J; bases not matched to a gene: 6. CDR1 is KGHDR, CDR2 SFDVKD, per germline. CDR3 length equals 16 residues.

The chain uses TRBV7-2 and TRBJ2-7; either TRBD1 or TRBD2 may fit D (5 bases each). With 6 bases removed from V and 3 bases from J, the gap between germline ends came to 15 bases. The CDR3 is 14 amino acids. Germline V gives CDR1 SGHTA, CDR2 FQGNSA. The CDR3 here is CASSLPGRSYEQYF. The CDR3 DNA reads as TGTGCCAGCAGTTTACCGGGACGGAGCTACGAGCAGTACTTC.

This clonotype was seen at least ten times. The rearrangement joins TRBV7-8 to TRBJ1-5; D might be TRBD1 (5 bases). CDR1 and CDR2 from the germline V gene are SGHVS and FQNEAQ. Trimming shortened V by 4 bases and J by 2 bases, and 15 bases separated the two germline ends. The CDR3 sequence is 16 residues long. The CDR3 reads CASSSQGIRRNQPQHF. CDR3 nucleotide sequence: TGTGCCAGCAGCTCCCAGGGAATTCGACGCAATCAGCCCCAGCATTTT.

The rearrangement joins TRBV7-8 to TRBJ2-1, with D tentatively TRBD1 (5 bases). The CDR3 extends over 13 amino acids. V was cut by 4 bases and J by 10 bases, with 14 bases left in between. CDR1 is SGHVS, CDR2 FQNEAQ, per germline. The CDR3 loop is CASSSYLQGEQFF. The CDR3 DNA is TGTGCCAGCAGCTCCTACCTTCAGGGAGAGCAGTTCTTC.

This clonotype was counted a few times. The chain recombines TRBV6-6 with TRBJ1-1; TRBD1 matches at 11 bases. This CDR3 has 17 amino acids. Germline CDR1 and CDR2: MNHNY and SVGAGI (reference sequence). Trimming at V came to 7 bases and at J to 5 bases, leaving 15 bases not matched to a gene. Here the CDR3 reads CASTKRNGQGARTEAFF. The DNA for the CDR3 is TGTGCCAGCACCAAACGAAACGGACAGGGGGCGCGTACTGAAGCTTTCTTT.

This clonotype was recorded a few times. CDR3 nucleotide sequence: TGTGCCACTACACAGGGACCTGAGACTTACGGAGCTTTCTTT. Translated, it gives CATTQGPETYGAFF. The V gene is TRBV10-3, the J gene TRBJ1-1; weak D call: TRBD1 (6 bases). Germline V gene sequence: CDR1 ENHRY, CDR2 SYGVKD. With 10 bases removed from V and 10 bases from J, the gap between germline ends came to 25 bases. The CDR3 runs 14 residues.

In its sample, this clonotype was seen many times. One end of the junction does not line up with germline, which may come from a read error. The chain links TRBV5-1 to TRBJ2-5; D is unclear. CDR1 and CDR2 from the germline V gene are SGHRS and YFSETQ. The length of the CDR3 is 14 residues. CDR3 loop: CASSLAGSQETQYF. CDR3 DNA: TGTGCCAGCAGCTTGGCCGGGTCTCAAGAGACCCAGTACTTC.

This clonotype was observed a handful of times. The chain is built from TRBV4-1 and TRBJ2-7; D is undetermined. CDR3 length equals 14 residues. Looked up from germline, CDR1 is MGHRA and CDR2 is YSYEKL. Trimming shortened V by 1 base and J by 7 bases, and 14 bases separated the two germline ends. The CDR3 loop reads CASSQADPRDEQYF. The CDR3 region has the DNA TGCGCCAGCAGCCAAGCTGACCCCAGAGATGAGCAGTACTTC.

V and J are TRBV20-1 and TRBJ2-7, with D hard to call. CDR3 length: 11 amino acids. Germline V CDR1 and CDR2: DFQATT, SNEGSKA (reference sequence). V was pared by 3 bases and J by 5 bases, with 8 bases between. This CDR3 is CSARGRNEQYF. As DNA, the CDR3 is TGCAGTGCTAGGGGCCGGAACGAGCAGTACTTC.

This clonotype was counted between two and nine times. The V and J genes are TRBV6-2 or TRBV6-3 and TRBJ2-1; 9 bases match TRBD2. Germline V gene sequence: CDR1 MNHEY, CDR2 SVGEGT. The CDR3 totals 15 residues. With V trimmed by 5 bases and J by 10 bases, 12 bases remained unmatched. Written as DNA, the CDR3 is TGTGCCAGCAGTGGCCTGGAGCGGGGGGTGCAAGAGCAGTTCTTC. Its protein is CASSGLERGVQEQFF.